The 17 T cell receptor beta chains below were found in one sample sequenced in a study of cytomegalovirus exposure and HLA in healthy donors. With 60 Vbeta and 13 Jbeta primers, the PCR was carried out. Here immunoSEQ multiplex PCR was the method, and the copy in TCRdb shows in-frame clones only, minus some. The top ten clones hold about 10% of a sample with around 120,000 clones, under 90% of them seen once. Sequenced sample: PBMCs. The receptors shown here come from a female donor in good health and CMV-seropositive.

The rearrangement joins TRBV18 to TRBJ2-5; possible D gene TRBD1, 6 bases. The germline V gene has CDR1 KGHSH and CDR2 LQKENI. The CDR3 has 15 amino acids. Trimming shortened V by 6 bases and J by 1 base, and 15 bases separated the two germline ends. CDR3 protein: CASSRQGQFQETQYF. DNA of the CDR3: TGTGCCAGCTCTCGGCAGGGGCAGTTCCAAGAGACCCAGTACTTC.

The genes are TRBV11-3 and TRBJ2-7, with TRBD1 matching 9 bases. V trimming: 3 bases; J trimming: 6 bases; junction bases outside the gene matches: 6. Germline-derived CDR1 and CDR2 are SGHNT and YENEEA. The CDR3 covers 14 residues. CDR3 DNA sequence: TGTGCCAGCAGCTTGCAGGGACAGGGCGGCGAGCAGTACTTC. Protein sequence: CASSLQGQGGEQYF.

The V call is TRBV28, the J call TRBJ2-1, with 10 nucleotides matching TRBD2. Losses at the gene ends were 2 bases for V and 5 bases for J; bases not matched to a gene: 0. The CDR3 consists of 14 residues. The germline gives CDR1 MDHEN, CDR2 SYDVKM. The CDR3 reads CASSLTSGNNEQFF. The CDR3 nucleotides read TGTGCCAGCAGTTTAACTAGCGGGAACAATGAGCAGTTCTTC.

In this sample, this clone turned up once. This chain connects TRBV2 to TRBJ2-2, with 7 bases identical to TRBD1. This CDR3 comprises 14 residues. Losses at the gene ends were 7 bases for V and 5 bases for J; bases not matched to a gene: 7. The germline V gene encodes CDR1 SNHLY and CDR2 FYNNEI. The DNA of the CDR3 is TGTGCCAGCACAGGGGGTCCCGGAACCGGGGAGCTGTTTTTT. This gives the protein CASTGGPGTGELFF.

The chain joins TRBV11-1 to TRBJ2-7; D might be TRBD1 (6 bases). Germline V gene sequence: CDR1 SGHAT, CDR2 FQDESV (reference sequence). The ends were cut back, 3 bases at V and 7 bases at J, with 13 bases in the middle. This CDR3 contains 13 residues. The DNA for the CDR3 is TGTGCCAGCAGCTTGACCACCGGGACAGAGCAGTACTTC. Residues: CASSLTTGTEQYF.

This clone came up a few times. The rearrangement joins TRBV27 to TRBJ1-4; D is uncertain. The germline gives CDR1 MNHEY, CDR2 SMNVEV (reference sequence). V dropped 5 bases and J dropped 6 bases, with 22 bases sitting between them. This CDR3 comprises 17 residues. CDR3 loop: CASSRYPLTGPDEKLFF. The DNA of the CDR3 is TGTGCCAGCAGTCGATACCCCCTGACGGGTCCTGATGAAAAACTGTTTTTT.

V gene TRBV10-3 combines with J gene TRBJ1-2; no clear D gene. The CDR3 extends over 13 amino acids. CDR1 is ENHRY, CDR2 SYGVKD, per germline. V lost 0 bases to trimming and J lost 11 bases, with 13 bases between them. For the CDR3, the DNA is TGTGCCATCAGTGAGTCTGAGGGCAGGAGGTACACCTTC. Amino acid sequence: CAISESEGRRYTF.

In DNA form, the CDR3 reads TGTGCCAGCAGCGTAGGGACAGAGACCTACAATGAGCAGTTCTTC. As protein: CASSVGTETYNEQFF. The chain links TRBV9 to TRBJ2-1; a weak D match, TRBD1 (6 bases). V dropped 0 bases and J dropped 2 bases, with 9 bases sitting between them. CDR1 is SGDLS and CDR2 is YYNGEE in the germline V gene. This CDR3 has 15 residues.

The chain recombines TRBV21-1 with TRBJ1-2; the table assigns TRBD1, which was not confirmed against the DNA. TRBV21-1 is a documented pseudogene. The CDR3 contains 16 residues. The CDR3 region has the DNA TGTGCCAGCAGCATTTTACAGGGGGCAGGGAGAGGTGACTACACCTTC. This gives the protein CASSILQGAGRGDYTF.

V usage is TRBV5-8 and J usage is TRBJ1-3; D perhaps matches TRBD1 (5 bases). Germline CDR1 SGHTS, CDR2 YDEGEE. V was trimmed by 6 bases and J by 3 bases, leaving 16 bases between them. The CDR3 loop spans 15 amino acids. The CDR3 bases are TGTGCCAGCATGAGCAGACAGCTTATTGGAAACACCATATATTTT. Translated, it gives CASMSRQLIGNTIYF.

The CDR3 DNA follows: TGCGCCAGCAGCCAAGATGAACGGGGGGCTAGGGGTTCACCCCTCCACTTT. This gives the protein CASSQDERGARGSPLHF. The chain uses TRBV4-1 and TRBJ1-6; D perhaps matches TRBD1 (6 bases). Germline loops: CDR1 MGHRA, CDR2 YSYEKL. V was clipped by 0 bases and J by 9 bases, with 18 bases between them. This CDR3 has 17 residues.

V usage is TRBV27 and J usage is TRBJ2-3; D may be TRBD1 (5 bases). Trimming took 7 bases from V and 3 from J, leaving 14 bases between them. The CDR3 is 14 amino acids. Germline V gene lookup returns CDR1 MNHEY and CDR2 SMNVEV (reference sequence). The CDR3 loop is CASKGASSTDTQYF. The CDR3 bases are TGTGCCAGCAAAGGGGCGAGTTCTACAGATACGCAGTATTTT.

This clone appeared a few times. V is TRBV28 and J is TRBJ1-1; 7 positions agree with TRBD1. Germline CDR1 is MDHEN and CDR2 is SYDVKM. The CDR3 is 15 residues long. V lost 7 bases and J lost 8; bases outside the gene matches: 16. CDR3 nucleotides: TGTGCCAGCACCTTTGGGGACAGAAATCCTCGAGAAGCTTTCTTT. Translated: CASTFGDRNPREAFF.

The rearrangement uses TRBV7-2 and TRBJ2-1; TRBD2 agrees at 9 bases. The CDR3 totals 14 residues. J lost 6 bases, V lost 5 bases, and 5 bases had no gene match. Germline loops: CDR1 SGHTA, CDR2 FQGNSA. The CDR3 region is CASSPGLAFNEQFF. CDR3 bases: TGTGCCAGCAGCCCTGGACTAGCGTTCAATGAGCAGTTCTTC.

This clone was counted a single time. V and J are TRBV6-1 and TRBJ2-7, with 9 positions matching TRBD1. This CDR3 spans 15 amino acids. J lost 2 bases, V lost 5 bases, and 7 bases had no gene match. Germline V CDR1 and CDR2: MNHNS, SASEGT. Written as DNA, the CDR3 is TGTGCCAGCAGTAAAGACAGGGGGGAGACCTACGAGCAGTACTTC. It encodes CASSKDRGETYEQYF.

This CDR3 is CASSWDREQPQHF. The DNA of the CDR3 is TGTGCCAGTAGCTGGGACAGGGAACAGCCCCAGCATTTT. The gene calls are TRBV19 and TRBJ1-5, with 9 positions matching TRBD1. CDR1 LNHDA and CDR2 SQIVND come from the germline V gene (reference sequence). CDR3 length: 13 residues. J gave up 7 bases and V 6 bases, and 4 bases lay outside the gene matches. Variable domain in full (rest from reference TRBV19 and TRBJ1-5): DGGITQSPKYLFRKEGQNVTLSCEQNLNHDAMYWYRQDPGQGLRLIYYSQIVNDFQKGDIAEGYSVSREKKESFPLTVTSAQKNPTAFYLCASSWDREQPQHFGDGTRLSIL.

The chain combines TRBV14 with TRBJ2-3, with TRBD1 matching 9 bases. CDR3 length: 18 residues. The germline V gene encodes CDR1 SGHDN and CDR2 FVKESK. J lost 8 bases, V lost 0 bases, and 15 bases had no gene match. The CDR3 is CASSQDLPGQGWLGTQYF. CDR3 bases: TGTGCCAGCAGCCAAGACCTACCGGGACAGGGATGGTTGGGTACGCAGTATTTT.